This T cell receptor beta chain was sequenced for a study of OX40 agonist ivuxolimab in advanced cancers. Study-level background: The costimulatory receptor OX40 (CD134) was targeted by ivuxolimab, a fully human IgG2 agonistic monoclonal antibody. Intravenous ivuxolimab was administered to patients every 2 weeks at six dose levels: 0.01, 0.1, 0.3, 1.5, 3 and 10 mg/kg. Of the approximately 54 patients in dose escalation, 19 had hepatocellular carcinoma, around 15 had melanoma, 9 had renal cell carcinoma and 9 had head and neck cancer. In the dose-escalation cohort, around four fifths of patients were male, and the mean age was 60 years with a range of roughly 20 to 80. Patients were allowed to have had prior anti-PD-1, anti-PD-L1 or anti-CTLA-4 therapy, and approximately 37% of the dose-escalation patients had been treated with checkpoint inhibitors. Partial responses occurred in three dose-escalation patients: two with cutaneous melanoma and one with hepatocellular carcinoma. Peripheral TCRbeta sequencing was intended to test whether TCR sequence diversity was altered and clonal T-cell expansion was caused by ivuxolimab. The paper covers the monotherapy dose-escalation part of the phase I ivuxolimab trial, which included N ≈ 50 patients.

Genomic DNA was extracted from sorted cells for sequencing of the TCRbeta CDR3 region. TCRbeta CDR3 regions were sequenced using the immunoSEQ Assay. Entries here come from immuneACCESS through TCRdb and include only in-frame sequences with V and J called. Some clones fail to appear in such tables; in the studies checked, an unresolved V gene covers under half of the shortfall, and the cause of the remainder is unknown. In this sample the table shows about 49,000 clones, 60% to 80% of which occur a single time. The leading ten clones occupy over 6.5% of the sample. Patients with autoimmune disease history or receiving systemic immunosuppression were excluded from the trial. Peripheral blood for TCR sequencing was collected from all dose cohorts at baseline, on cycle 4 day 1, and on cycle 7 day 1. The samples were taken from a phase I, first-in-human, multicenter, open-label dose-escalation trial of ivuxolimab. The trial enrolled adults with locally advanced or metastatic head and neck squamous cell, hepatocellular, melanoma or renal cell carcinoma. CD4+ and CD8+ T cells were sorted separately from peripheral blood before TCR sequencing.

A word on this clone: Its cognate antigen has yet to be identified. Qualities for individual bases were not recorded, and no much larger clone is one base off.

The CDR3 starts with the cysteine, ends with the phenylalanine, and has 15 residues. The kept DNA is CDR3 alone, 45 bases in frame from the first base. The germline V gene gives CDR1 as SNHLY and CDR2 as FYNNEI. Relative to germline, V is 7 bases shorter and J is 1 base shorter, with 14 bases between their ends. Results and caveats for the whole study, not just this receptor: In partial responders in the 0.1-3.0 mg/kg groups, normalized peripheral clonal expansion was found to be among the lowest, especially among CD8+ T cells. Clonal expansion of both CD4+ and CD8+ blood T cells was observed from baseline to week 6 at doses 0.1 to 3.0 mg/kg. After ivuxolimab, expanded clones were on average more numerous among CD8+ T cells than among CD4+ T cells. Low levels of normalized T-cell clonal expansion were also seen in some patients who did not respond. The antigen specificity of the peripheral T cells that underwent clonal expansion was not determined.

The source was CD4+ or CD8+ T cells sorted from blood, collected in a trial of the OX40 agonist ivuxolimab. The clonotype was recovered from an adult with an advanced solid tumor such as melanoma, head and neck, liver or kidney cancer. The rearrangement combines TRBV2 with TRBJ2-1; no D gene is confidently identified. The nucleotide sequence is TGTGCCAGCACCTCTTCCGGGCGGTCCTACAATGAGCAGTTCTTC. The translation is CASTSSGRSYNEQFF.